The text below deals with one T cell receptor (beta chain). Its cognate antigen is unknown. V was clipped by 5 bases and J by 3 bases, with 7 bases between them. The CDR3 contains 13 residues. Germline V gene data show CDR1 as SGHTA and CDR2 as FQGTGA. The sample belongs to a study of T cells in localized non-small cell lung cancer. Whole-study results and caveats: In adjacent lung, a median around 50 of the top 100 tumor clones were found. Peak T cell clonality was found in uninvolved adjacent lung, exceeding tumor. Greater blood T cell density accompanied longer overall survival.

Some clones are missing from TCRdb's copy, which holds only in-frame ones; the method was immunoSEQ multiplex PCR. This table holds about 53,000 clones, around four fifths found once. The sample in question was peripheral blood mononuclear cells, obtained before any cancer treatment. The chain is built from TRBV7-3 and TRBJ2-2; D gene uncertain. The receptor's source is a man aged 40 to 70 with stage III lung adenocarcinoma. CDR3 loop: CASSEQHTGELFF. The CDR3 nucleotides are TGTGCCAGCAGCGAGCAGCACACCGGGGAGCTGTTTTTT.